These T cell receptor beta chains were read from a single sample in a study of glioma-infiltrating T cells after dendritic cell vaccination. Here immunoSEQ multiplex PCR was the method, and the copy in TCRdb shows in-frame clones only, minus some. The sample has about 95,000 clones, 85% seen once. This sample comprised blood, obtained before dendritic cell vaccination. These receptors originate from a human donor with glioblastoma. Each CDR3 is given with its conserved first and last residue. Fields, in order: CDR3 protein, CDR3 DNA, clone size, V gene, D gene, J gene. D genes are given only for firm matches. Size is omitted from some rows. Given values are once, few, many or a class for expanded clones.

CDR3: CASSVITGVASTDTQYF
DNA: TGCGCCAGCAGCGTAATCACAGGAGTAGCTAGCACAGATACGCAGTATTTT
size: -
V: TRBV5-1
D: -
J: TRBJ2-3

CDR3: CASSLTGVDTEAFF
DNA: TGTGCCAGCAGCTTAACCGGGGTGGACACTGAAGCTTTCTTT
size: -
V: TRBV11-3
D: -
J: TRBJ1-1

CDR3: CASSAQALGELFF
DNA: TGTGCCAGCAGTGCCCAGGCCCTCGGGGAGCTGTTTTTT
size: -
V: TRBV2
D: -
J: TRBJ2-2

CDR3: CASSDPYGTADTQYF
DNA: TGTGCCAGCAGTGACCCCTATGGGACAGCGGATACGCAGTATTTT
size: -
V: TRBV6-4
D: TRBD1
J: TRBJ2-3

CDR3: CASSSFSSYEQYF
DNA: TGTGCCAGCAGCTCCTTCAGCTCCTACGAGCAGTACTTC
size: -
V: TRBV11-3
D: -
J: TRBJ2-7

CDR3: CASSYTSGKQDEQFF
DNA: TGTGCCAGCAGCTACACTAGCGGGAAGCAGGATGAGCAGTTCTTC
size: -
V: TRBV11-2
D: TRBD2
J: TRBJ2-1

CDR3: CASSQGGTNYGYTF
DNA: TGTGCCAGCAGCCAAGGGGGCACTAACTATGGCTACACCTTC
size: -
V: TRBV4-2
D: -
J: TRBJ1-2

CDR3: CASSVDSQMNTEAFF
DNA: TGCGCCAGCAGCGTAGACAGCCAGATGAACACTGAAGCTTTCTTT
size: -
V: TRBV5-1
D: -
J: TRBJ1-1

CDR3: CASSYLRQGEGEQYF
DNA: TGTGCCAGCAGTTATCTCAGACAGGGAGAAGGCGAGCAGTACTTC
size: -
V: TRBV2
D: TRBD1
J: TRBJ2-7

CDR3: CASSLTLAGGPRNEQFF
DNA: TGCGCCAGCAGCCTGACACTAGCGGGAGGGCCGCGGAATGAGCAGTTCTTC
size: once
V: TRBV4-3
D: TRBD2
J: TRBJ2-1

CDR3: CASSLVQGTIEPYEQYF
DNA: TGCGCCAGCAGCTTGGTACAGGGAACGATAGAGCCCTACGAGCAGTACTTC
size: once
V: TRBV5-1
D: -
J: TRBJ2-7

CDR3: CASSHPGLASEQYF
DNA: TGCGCCAGCAGCCACCCGGGACTAGCCAGCGAGCAGTACTTC
size: -
V: TRBV4-1
D: TRBD2
J: TRBJ2-7

CDR3: CASSLDRGFGGNTIYF
DNA: TGCGCCAGCAGCTTGGACAGGGGTTTCGGTGGAAACACCATATATTTT
size: -
V: TRBV5-1
D: TRBD1
J: TRBJ1-3

CDR3: CASSEPGLAAYNEQFF
DNA: TGTGCCAGCAGTGAACCTGGGCTAGCGGCCTACAATGAGCAGTTCTTC
size: -
V: TRBV6-1
D: TRBD2
J: TRBJ2-1

CDR3: CASGLLGVTEAFF
DNA: TGTGCTAGTGGTTTATTAGGGGTTACTGAAGCTTTCTTT
size: -
V: TRBV12-5
D: -
J: TRBJ1-1

CDR3: CSARTREREEKLFF
DNA: TGCAGCGCCCGTACCCGGGAAAGAGAGGAAAAACTGTTTTTT
size: once
V: TRBV29-1
D: -
J: TRBJ1-4

CDR3: CASSVGASGGALETQYF
DNA: TGTGCCAGCAGCGTAGGGGCTAGCGGGGGTGCTTTAGAGACCCAGTACTTC
size: -
V: TRBV9
D: TRBD2
J: TRBJ2-5

CDR3: CASSPISSYNEQFF
DNA: TGTGCCAGCAGTCCTATTAGCTCCTACAATGAGCAGTTCTTC
size: -
V: TRBV6-5
D: -
J: TRBJ2-1

CDR3: CSVVGVTEAFF
DNA: TGCAGCGTTGTAGGGGTCACTGAAGCTTTCTTT
size: -
V: TRBV29-1
D: -
J: TRBJ1-1

CDR3: CASSSGGNTEAFF
DNA: TGTGCCAGCAGTTCGGGGGGGAACACTGAAGCTTTCTTT
size: -
V: TRBV28
D: -
J: TRBJ1-1

CDR3: CASSQGVGRGVHEQYF
DNA: TGTGCCAGCAGCCAAGGCGTGGGCCGGGGGGTCCACGAGCAGTACTTC
size: -
V: TRBV7-2
D: TRBD2
J: TRBJ2-7

CDR3: CASSPRTANYGYTF
DNA: TGTGCCAGCAGTCCGCGGACAGCTAACTATGGCTACACCTTC
size: -
V: TRBV6-5
D: -
J: TRBJ1-2

CDR3: CASSFQGASYEQYF
DNA: TGTGCCAGCAGCTTCCAGGGTGCCTCCTACGAGCAGTACTTC
size: -
V: TRBV11-1
D: -
J: TRBJ2-7

CDR3: CASSRGFSYEQYF
DNA: TGTGCCAGCAGTCGGGGTTTCTCCTACGAGCAGTACTTC
size: -
V: TRBV6-5
D: -
J: TRBJ2-7

CDR3: CASSYSRDRDNYEQYF
DNA: TGTGCCAGCAGTTATTCCCGGGACAGGGACAACTACGAGCAGTACTTC
size: once
V: TRBV2
D: TRBD1
J: TRBJ2-7

CDR3: CASSSEGTATEAFF
DNA: TGCGCCAGCAGCTCGGAGGGGACAGCCACTGAAGCTTTCTTT
size: -
V: TRBV5-1
D: TRBD1
J: TRBJ1-1

CDR3: CASGSSGLGLYEQYF
DNA: TGTGCCAGCGGGTCTTCGGGACTGGGGCTCTACGAGCAGTACTTC
size: few
V: TRBV28
D: -
J: TRBJ2-7

CDR3: CASSPAGTRNTEAFF
DNA: TGTGCCAGCTCACCTGCCGGGACAAGAAACACTGAAGCTTTCTTT
size: -
V: TRBV18
D: -
J: TRBJ1-1

CDR3: CASSLAGDAYEQYF
DNA: TGTGCCAGCAGTTTAGCGGGGGACGCATACGAGCAGTACTTC
size: -
V: TRBV6-6
D: TRBD2
J: TRBJ2-7

CDR3: CASSSRTENSPLHF
DNA: TGCGCCAGCAGCTCTCGGACAGAGAATTCACCCCTCCACTTT
size: -
V: TRBV5-1
D: -
J: TRBJ1-6

CDR3: CASSLSVEPPFHEQYF
DNA: TGTGCCAGCAGCTTATCAGTGGAGCCGCCTTTCCACGAGCAGTACTTC
size: -
V: TRBV7-2
D: -
J: TRBJ2-7

CDR3: CASSFGGGDSPLHF
DNA: TGCGCCAGCAGCTTCGGCGGGGGGGATTCACCCCTCCACTTT
size: -
V: TRBV5-1
D: -
J: TRBJ1-6

CDR3: CAWSVWSAGGPKDTQYF
DNA: TGTGCCTGGAGTGTCTGGTCGGCGGGAGGGCCGAAAGATACGCAGTATTTT
size: -
V: TRBV30
D: TRBD2
J: TRBJ2-3

CDR3: CASSSGLASDTQYF
DNA: TGTGCCAGCAGCTCGGGACTAGCATCGGATACGCAGTATTTT
size: once
V: TRBV7-6
D: TRBD2
J: TRBJ2-3

CDR3: CASSLGGIVSPLHF
DNA: TGTGCCAGCAGTTTGGGGGGGATAGTTTCACCCCTCCACTTT
size: -
V: TRBV27
D: -
J: TRBJ1-6

CDR3: CASLTGGIGYGYTF
DNA: TGTGCCAGCTTGACAGGGGGCATCGGCTATGGCTACACCTTC
size: -
V: TRBV19
D: TRBD1
J: TRBJ1-2

CDR3: CASTPPYTYNEQFF
DNA: TGTGCCAGTACCCCCCCTTATACCTACAATGAGCAGTTCTTC
size: -
V: TRBV19
D: -
J: TRBJ2-1

CDR3: CASSQDPSSGGATQETQYF
DNA: TGCGCCAGCAGCCAAGACCCTTCTAGCGGGGGGGCCACCCAAGAGACCCAGTACTTC
size: -
V: TRBV4-1
D: TRBD2
J: TRBJ2-5

CDR3: CASSPGLAGSLGEQFF
DNA: TGTGCCAGCAGCCCGGGACTAGCGGGCTCATTGGGGGAGCAGTTCTTC
size: -
V: TRBV11-1
D: TRBD2
J: TRBJ2-1

CDR3: CASSLAGGDGYTF
DNA: TGCGCCAGCAGCTTGGCCGGGGGAGACGGCTACACCTTC
size: -
V: TRBV5-1
D: -
J: TRBJ1-2

CDR3: CASSLFQGSDEQYF
DNA: TGTGCCAGCAGCTTATTTCAGGGGTCGGACGAGCAGTACTTC
size: -
V: TRBV7-9
D: -
J: TRBJ2-7

CDR3: CASSSGQTYEQYF
DNA: TGTGCCAGCAGTTCGGGACAGACCTACGAGCAGTACTTC
size: -
V: TRBV7-9
D: TRBD1
J: TRBJ2-7